This note documents a single TCR beta chain sequence. Its antigen remains unidentified. These data belong to a study of T-cell reconstitution after alpha-beta-depleted transplantation in children. Findings of the study overall: A year had passed since transplant, and T-cell counts and diversity by then came mostly from newly produced T cells. At around two months after transplant, the alpha-beta T cells were reportedly derived from several hundred expanded clones that came from non-depleted graft cells. Where some patients showed high TCRbeta diversity at day 60, it came from recipient T cells and thymic progenitors that had survived.

CDR1 is SGHRS, CDR2 YFSETQ, per germline. The CDR3 has 16 amino acids. J gave up 4 bases and V 4 bases, and 10 bases lay outside the gene matches. Library preparation (for TCRbeta) was performed with unique molecular identifiers. TCRdb recomputed calls from the PCR reads with MiXCR, one row per CDR3 protein. The sample lists hundreds of thousands of distinct CDR3 sequences, less than 15% seen once, with around 0.76% in the top ten. The source of this sequence is a girl aged 2 to 9 with congenital amegakaryocytic thrombocytopenia, due to receive a stem cell transplant. The chain recombines TRBV5-1 with TRBJ1-5; 8 bases are shared with TRBD1. Material: PBMCs, obtained before TCRalphabeta/CD19-depleted stem cell transplant. Written as DNA, the CDR3 is TGCGCCAGCAGCGCCCCCAGGGGGCAAAGAAATCAGCCCCAGCATTTT. Its translation: CASSAPRGQRNQPQHF.